This T cell receptor beta chain was captured in a study of control samples from healthy donors and cancer patients. Clones were read by immunoSEQ multiplex PCR, and TCRdb kept only the in-frame ones, dropping some. The sample carries tens of thousands of clones, over 85% recorded once. Per germline, CDR1 SGHAT and CDR2 FQNNGV. The V and J ends lost 3 bases and 1 base respectively, with 10 bases between them. The CDR3 is 15 residues long. The TCR originated in a woman aged 35 to 49 with lung cancer. The rearrangement uses TRBV11-2 and TRBJ1-3; D is perhaps TRBD1 (6 bases). The sequenced sample consisted of PBMCs. For the CDR3, the DNA is TGTGCCAGCAGCTTCTCAGGGGAATCTGGAAACACCATATATTTT. Translating it yields CASSFSGESGNTIYF. The variable domain in full, completed from reference TRBV11-2 and TRBJ1-3, reads EAGVAQSPRYKIIEKRQSVAFWCNPISGHATLYWYQQILGQGPKLLIQFQNNGVVDDSQLPKDRFSAERLKGVDSTLKIQPAKLEDSAVYLCASSFSGESGNTIYFGEGSWLTVV.